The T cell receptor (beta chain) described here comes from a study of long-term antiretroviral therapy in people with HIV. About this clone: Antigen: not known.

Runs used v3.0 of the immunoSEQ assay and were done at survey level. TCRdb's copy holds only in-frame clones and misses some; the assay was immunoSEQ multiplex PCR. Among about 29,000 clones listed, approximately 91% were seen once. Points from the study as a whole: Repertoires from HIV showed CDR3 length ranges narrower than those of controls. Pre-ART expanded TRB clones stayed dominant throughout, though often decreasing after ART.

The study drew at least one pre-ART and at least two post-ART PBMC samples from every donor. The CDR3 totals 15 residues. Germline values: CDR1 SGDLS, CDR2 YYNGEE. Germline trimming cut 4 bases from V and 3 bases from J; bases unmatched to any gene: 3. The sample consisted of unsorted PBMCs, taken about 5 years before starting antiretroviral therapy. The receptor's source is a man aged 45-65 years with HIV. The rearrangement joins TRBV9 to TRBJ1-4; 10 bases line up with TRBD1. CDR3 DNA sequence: TGTGCCAGCAGCCGACAGGGGGCCGCTAATGAAAAACTGTTTTTT. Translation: CASSRQGAANEKLFF.